Sequencing of this TCR beta chain was carried out in a study of CD8 T cells in ankylosing spondylitis. Study results and caveats: Several of the motif variants were reported before in synovial fluid and blood from reactive arthritis. Significant enrichment of disease-linked clones was reportedly seen in matched ankylosing spondylitis synovial fluid.

This CDR3 spans 13 amino acids. Germline values: CDR1 LGHDT, CDR2 YNNKEL (reference sequence). V shed 6 bases and J shed 0 bases, with 8 bases lying between them. This clonotype appeared a few times. Its antigen is as yet unknown. TCRdb processed the 5' RACE reads anew with MiXCR; each CDR3 protein has one entry. The sample has 250,000 or so distinct CDR3 sequences, roughly 18% seen once. The chain links TRBV3-1 to TRBJ2-5; no definite D call. Sample: blood, either unsorted or a sorted T cell fraction (not recorded which). This TCR was sampled from a male donor with ankylosing spondylitis or in good health (not recorded which). The CDR3 DNA is TGTGCCAGCAGTGAACTTAACCAAGAGACCCAGTACTTC. Its translation: CASSELNQETQYF.